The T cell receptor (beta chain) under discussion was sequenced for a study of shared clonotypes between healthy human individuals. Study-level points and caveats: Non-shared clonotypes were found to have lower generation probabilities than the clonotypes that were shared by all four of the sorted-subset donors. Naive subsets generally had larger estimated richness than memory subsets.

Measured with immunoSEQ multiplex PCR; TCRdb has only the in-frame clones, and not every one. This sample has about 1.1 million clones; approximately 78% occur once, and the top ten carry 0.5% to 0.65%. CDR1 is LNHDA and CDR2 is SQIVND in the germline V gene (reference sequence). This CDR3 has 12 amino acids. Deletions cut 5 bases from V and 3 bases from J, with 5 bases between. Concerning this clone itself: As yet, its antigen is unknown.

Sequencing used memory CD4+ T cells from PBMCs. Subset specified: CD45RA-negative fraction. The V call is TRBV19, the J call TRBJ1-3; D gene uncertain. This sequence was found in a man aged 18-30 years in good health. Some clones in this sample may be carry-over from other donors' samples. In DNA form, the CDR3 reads TGTGCCAGTAGTCATGTTGGAAACACCATATATTTT. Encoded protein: CASSHVGNTIYF.